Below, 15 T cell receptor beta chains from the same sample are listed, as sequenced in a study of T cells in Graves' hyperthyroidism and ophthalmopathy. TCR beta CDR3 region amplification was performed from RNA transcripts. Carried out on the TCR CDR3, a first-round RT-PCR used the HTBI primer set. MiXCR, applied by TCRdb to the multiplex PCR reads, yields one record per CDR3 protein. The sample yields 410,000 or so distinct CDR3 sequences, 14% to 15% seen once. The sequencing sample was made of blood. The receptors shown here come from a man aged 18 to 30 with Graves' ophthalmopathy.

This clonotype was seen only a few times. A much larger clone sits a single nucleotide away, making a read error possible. CDR3 sequence (DNA): TGTGCCAGCTCACCACCGGGACCAGGCACAAATACGCAGTATTTT. It yields the protein CASSPPGPGTNTQYF. This rearrangement joins TRBV18 to TRBJ2-3; the D gene could be TRBD1 or TRBD2 (5 bases each). The CDR3 length is 15 residues. Per germline, CDR1 KGHSH and CDR2 LQKENI.

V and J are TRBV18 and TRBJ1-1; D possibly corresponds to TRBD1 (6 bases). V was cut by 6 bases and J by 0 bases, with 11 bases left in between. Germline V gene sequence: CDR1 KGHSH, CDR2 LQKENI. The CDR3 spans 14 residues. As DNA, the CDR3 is TGTGCCAGCTCCCGGGGGGCCATGAACACTGAAGCTTTCTTT. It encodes CASSRGAMNTEAFF.

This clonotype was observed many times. CDR3 protein: CATSDDIYEQYF. CDR3 bases: TGTGCCACCAGTGATGACATCTACGAGCAGTACTTC. The chain recombines TRBV24-1 with TRBJ2-7, with no clear D. Trimming cost V 3 bases and J 3 bases, with 5 bases left between them. Germline CDR1 is KGHDR and CDR2 is SFDVKD. The CDR3 length is 12 residues.

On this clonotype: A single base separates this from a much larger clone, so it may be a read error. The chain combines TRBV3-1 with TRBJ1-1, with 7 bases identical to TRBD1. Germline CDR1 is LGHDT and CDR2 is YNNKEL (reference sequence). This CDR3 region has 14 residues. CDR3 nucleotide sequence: TGTGCCAGCGGCCAGGGCAGGGGGAACACTGAAACTTTCTTT. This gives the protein CASGQGRGNTETFF.

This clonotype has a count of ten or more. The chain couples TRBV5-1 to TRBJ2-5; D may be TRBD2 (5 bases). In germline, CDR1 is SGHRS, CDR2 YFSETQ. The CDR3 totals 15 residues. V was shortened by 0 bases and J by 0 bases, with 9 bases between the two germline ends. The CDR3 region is CASSLAGLYQETQYF. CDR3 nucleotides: TGCGCCAGCAGCTTGGCCGGACTCTACCAAGAGACCCAGTACTTC.

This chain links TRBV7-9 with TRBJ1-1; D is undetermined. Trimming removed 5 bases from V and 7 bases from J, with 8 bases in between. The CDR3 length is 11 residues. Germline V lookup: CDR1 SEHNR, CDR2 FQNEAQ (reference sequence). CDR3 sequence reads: CASSPRFEAFF. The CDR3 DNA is TGTGCCAGCAGCCCAAGATTTGAAGCTTTCTTT.

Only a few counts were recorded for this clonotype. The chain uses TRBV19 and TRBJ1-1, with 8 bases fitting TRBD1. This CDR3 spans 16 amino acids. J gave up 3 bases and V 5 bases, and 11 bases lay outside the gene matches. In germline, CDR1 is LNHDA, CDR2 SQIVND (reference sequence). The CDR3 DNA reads TGTGCCAGTAGTGCCGGGACAGGAACAAGGGACACTGAAGCTTTCTTT. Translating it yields CASSAGTGTRDTEAFF.

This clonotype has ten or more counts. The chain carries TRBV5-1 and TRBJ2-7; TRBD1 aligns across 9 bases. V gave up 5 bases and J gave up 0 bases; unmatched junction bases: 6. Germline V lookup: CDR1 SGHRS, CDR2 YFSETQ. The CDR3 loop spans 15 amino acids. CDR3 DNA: TGCGCCAGCAGGGGGACAGGGTCTAACTCCTACGAGCAGTACTTC. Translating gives CASRGTGSNSYEQYF.

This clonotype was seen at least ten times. CDR3 region: CASRGTVSYEQYF. DNA of the CDR3: TGTGCCAGCAGGGGGACGGTCTCCTACGAGCAGTACTTC. The rearrangement links TRBV27 to TRBJ2-7; D possibly uses TRBD1 or TRBD2 (5 bases each). This CDR3 comprises 13 residues. Trimming removed 6 bases at V and 0 bases at J, with 9 bases between. Germline loops: CDR1 MNHEY, CDR2 SMNVEV (reference sequence).

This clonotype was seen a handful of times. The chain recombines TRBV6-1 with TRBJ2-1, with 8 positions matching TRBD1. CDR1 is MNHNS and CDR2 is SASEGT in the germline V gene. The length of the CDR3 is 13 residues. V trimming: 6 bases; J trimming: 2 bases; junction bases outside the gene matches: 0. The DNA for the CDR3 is TGTGCCAGCAGACAGGGGGCCTACAATGAGCAGTTCTTC. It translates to CASRQGAYNEQFF.

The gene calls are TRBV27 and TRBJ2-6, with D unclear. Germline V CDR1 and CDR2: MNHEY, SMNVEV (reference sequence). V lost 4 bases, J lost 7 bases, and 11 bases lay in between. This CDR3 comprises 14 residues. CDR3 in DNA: TGTGCCAGCAGTTCAATCCTTGGAGCCAACGTCCTGACTTTC. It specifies CASSSILGANVLTF.

This chain's CDR3 is CSARGFDRPMDSPLHF. CDR3 sequence (DNA): TGCAGTGCTAGAGGGTTTGACAGGCCCATGGATTCACCCCTCCACTTT. J is TRBJ1-6 and V is TRBV20-1, with a possible D match to TRBD1 (6 bases). The CDR3 runs 16 residues. V lost 1 base and J 8 bases, leaving 18 bases between the germline ends. CDR1 and CDR2 (germline): DFQATT, SNEGSKA (reference sequence).

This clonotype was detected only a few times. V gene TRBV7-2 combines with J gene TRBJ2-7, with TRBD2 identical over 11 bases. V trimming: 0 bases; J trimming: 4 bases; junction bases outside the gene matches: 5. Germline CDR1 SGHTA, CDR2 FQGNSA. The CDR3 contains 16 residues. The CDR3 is CASSLATSGVYYEQYF. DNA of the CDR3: TGTGCCAGCAGCTTAGCGACTAGCGGGGTCTATTACGAGCAGTACTTC. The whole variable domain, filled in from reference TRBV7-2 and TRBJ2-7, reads GAGVSQSPSNKVTEKGKDVELRCDPISGHTALYWYRQSLGQGLEFLIYFQGNSAPDKSGLPSDRFSAERTGGSVSTLTIQRTQQEDSAVYLCASSLATSGVYYEQYFGPGTRLTVT.

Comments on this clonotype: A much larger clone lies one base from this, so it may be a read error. The CDR3 loop reads CASSLLWDLGTEAFF. In DNA, the CDR3 is TGTGCCAGCAGCTTATTGTGGGACCTGGGCACTGAAGCTTTCTTT. J is TRBJ1-1 and V is TRBV11-2; possibly TRBD1 for D (5 bases). The V end lost 2 bases, the J end lost 4 bases, and 14 bases lay between the germline ends. Germline V gives CDR1 SGHAT, CDR2 FQNNGV. The length of the CDR3 is 15 residues.

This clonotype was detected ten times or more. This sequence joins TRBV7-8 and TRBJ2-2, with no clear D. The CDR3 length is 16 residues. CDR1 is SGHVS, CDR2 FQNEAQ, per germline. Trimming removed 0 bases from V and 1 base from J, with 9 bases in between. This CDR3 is CASSLARQENTGELFF. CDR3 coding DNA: TGTGCCAGCAGCTTAGCGCGGCAGGAGAACACCGGGGAGCTGTTTTTT. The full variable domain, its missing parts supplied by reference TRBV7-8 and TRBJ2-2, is GAGVSQSPRYKVAKRGQDVALRCDPISGHVSLFWYQQALGQGPEFLTYFQNEAQLDKSGLPSDRFFAERPEGSVSTLKIQRTQQEDSAVYLCASSLARQENTGELFFGEGSRLTVL.